A single sample is the source of the 3 T cell receptor beta chains below, sequenced in a study of T cells in Graves' hyperthyroidism and ophthalmopathy. Authors of the study amplified TCR beta CDR3 regions from RNA transcripts. The HTBI primer set was used in a first-round RT-PCR of the TCR CDR3. TCRdb itself ran the multiplex PCR reads through MiXCR, one entry per CDR3 protein. The sample records under 750,000 distinct CDR3 sequences, 15% to 20% being singletons. The sample comprised blood. The receptors were sampled from a woman in her 50s with Graves' hyperthyroidism that later progressed to Graves' ophthalmopathy.

This clonotype was picked up one time. The CDR3 DNA reads as TGCAGTGCCCCGGGCCTTGAGGGGGGGACCCAGTACTTC. Translation gives CSAPGLEGGTQYF. The chain couples TRBV20-1 to TRBJ2-5; D is tentatively TRBD1 or TRBD2 (6 bases each). Germline V CDR1 and CDR2: DFQATT, SNEGSKA (reference sequence). The CDR3 is made up of 13 amino acids. V gave up 6 bases and J gave up 7 bases, with 18 bases separating them.

This clonotype was seen more than once but under ten times. The chain combines TRBV9 with TRBJ2-3; 12 bases match TRBD2. Germline V gene lookup returns CDR1 SGDLS and CDR2 YYNGEE. V was pared by 3 bases and J by 3 bases, with 5 bases of the junction left unmatched. This CDR3 has 16 residues. CDR3 DNA: TGTGCCAGCAGCGCCCTAGCGGGGGGGCTGACAGATACGCAGTATTTT. This encodes CASSALAGGLTDTQYF.

This clonotype has a count of ten or more. The rearrangement uses TRBV18 and TRBJ1-5, with 7 bases aligning to TRBD1. Trimming removed 2 bases from V and 6 bases from J; junction bases left unmatched: 7. CDR1 is KGHSH, CDR2 LQKENI, per germline. The CDR3 has 15 amino acids. CDR3 loop: CASSPYGDRAQPQHF. The CDR3 DNA reads TGTGCCAGCTCACCATATGGTGACAGGGCTCAGCCCCAGCATTTT.